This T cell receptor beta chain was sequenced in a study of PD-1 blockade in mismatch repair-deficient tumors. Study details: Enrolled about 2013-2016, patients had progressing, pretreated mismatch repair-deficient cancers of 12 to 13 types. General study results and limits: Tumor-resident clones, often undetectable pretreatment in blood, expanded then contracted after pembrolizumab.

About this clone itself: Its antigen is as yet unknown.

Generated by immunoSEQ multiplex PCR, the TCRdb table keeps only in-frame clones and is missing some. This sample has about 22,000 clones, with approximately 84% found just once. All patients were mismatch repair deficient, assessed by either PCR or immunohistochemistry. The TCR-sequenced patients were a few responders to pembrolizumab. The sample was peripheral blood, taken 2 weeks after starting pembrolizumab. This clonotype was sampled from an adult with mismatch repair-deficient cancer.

CDR3 residues: CASSQIVASGSGQETQYF. In DNA form, the CDR3 reads TGCGCCAGCAGCCAAATAGTTGCAAGCGGGAGCGGCCAAGAGACCCAGTACTTC. The chain uses TRBV4-1 and TRBJ2-5; 8 nucleotides align to TRBD2. The CDR3 has 18 residues. V shed 2 bases and J 1 base; nucleotides not matched to a gene: 12. Germline-derived CDR1 and CDR2 are MGHRA and YSYEKL.